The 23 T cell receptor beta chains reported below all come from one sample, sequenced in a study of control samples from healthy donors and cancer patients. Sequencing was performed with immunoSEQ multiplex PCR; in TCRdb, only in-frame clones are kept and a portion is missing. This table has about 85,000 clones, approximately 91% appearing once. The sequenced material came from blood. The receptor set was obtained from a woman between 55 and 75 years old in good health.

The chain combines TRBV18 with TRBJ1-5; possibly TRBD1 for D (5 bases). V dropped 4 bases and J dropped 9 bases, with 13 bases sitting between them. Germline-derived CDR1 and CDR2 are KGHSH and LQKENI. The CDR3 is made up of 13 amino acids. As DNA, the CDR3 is TGTGCCAGCTCACGGGACGGCTCCTGGCCCCAGCATTTT. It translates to CASSRDGSWPQHF.

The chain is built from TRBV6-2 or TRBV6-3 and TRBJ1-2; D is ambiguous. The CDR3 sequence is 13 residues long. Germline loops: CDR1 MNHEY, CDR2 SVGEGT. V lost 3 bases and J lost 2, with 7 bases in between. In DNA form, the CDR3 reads TGTGCCAGCAGTTATAGCCCCAACTATGGCTACACCTTC. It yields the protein CASSYSPNYGYTF.

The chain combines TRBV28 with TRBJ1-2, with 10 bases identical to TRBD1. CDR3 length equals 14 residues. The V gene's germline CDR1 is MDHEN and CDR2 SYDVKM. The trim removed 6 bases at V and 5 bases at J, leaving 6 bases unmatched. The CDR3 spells CASRHGQGVYGYTF. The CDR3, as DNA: TGTGCCAGCAGACACGGACAGGGGGTATATGGCTACACCTTC.

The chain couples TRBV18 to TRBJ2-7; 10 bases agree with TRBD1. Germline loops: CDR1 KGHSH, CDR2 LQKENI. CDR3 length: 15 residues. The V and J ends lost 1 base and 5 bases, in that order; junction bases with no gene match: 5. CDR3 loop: CASSPLETGGHEQYF. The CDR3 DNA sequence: TGTGCCAGCTCACCACTGGAGACAGGGGGCCACGAGCAGTACTTC.

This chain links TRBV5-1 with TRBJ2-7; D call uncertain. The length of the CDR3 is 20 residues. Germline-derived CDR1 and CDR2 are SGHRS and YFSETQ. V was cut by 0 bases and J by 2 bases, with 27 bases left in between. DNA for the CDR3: TGCGCCAGCAGCTTGGCCCCGTCAGTAGGTTACGAGTCACCCACCTACGAGCAGTACTTC. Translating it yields CASSLAPSVGYESPTYEQYF. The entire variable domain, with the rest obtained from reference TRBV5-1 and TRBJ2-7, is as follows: KAGVTQTPRYLIKTRGQQVTLSCSPISGHRSVSWYQQTPGQGLQFLFEYFSETQRNKGNFPGRFSGRQFSNSRSEMNVSTLELGDSALYLCASSLAPSVGYESPTYEQYFGPGTRLTVT.

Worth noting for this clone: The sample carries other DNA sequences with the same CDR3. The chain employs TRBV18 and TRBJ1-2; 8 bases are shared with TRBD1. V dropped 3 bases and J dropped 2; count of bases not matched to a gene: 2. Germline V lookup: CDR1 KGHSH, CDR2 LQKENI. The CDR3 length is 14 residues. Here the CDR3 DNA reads TGTGCCAGCTCACCTCAGGGGGCGAACTATGGCTACACCTTC. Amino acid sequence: CASSPQGANYGYTF. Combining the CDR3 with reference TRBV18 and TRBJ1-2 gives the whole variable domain NAGVMQNPRHLVRRRGQEARLRCSPMKGHSHVYWYRQLPEEGLKFMVYLQKENIIDESGMPKERFSAEFPKEGPSILRIQQVVRGDSAAYFCASSPQGANYGYTFGSGTRLTVV.

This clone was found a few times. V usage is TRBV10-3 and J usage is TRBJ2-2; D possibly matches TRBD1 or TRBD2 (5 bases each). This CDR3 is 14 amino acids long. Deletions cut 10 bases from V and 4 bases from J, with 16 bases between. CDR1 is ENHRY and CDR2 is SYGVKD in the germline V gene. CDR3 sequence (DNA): TGTGCCACCGCCCCTCGGGGCGTCACCGGGGAGCTGTTTTTT. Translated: CATAPRGVTGELFF.

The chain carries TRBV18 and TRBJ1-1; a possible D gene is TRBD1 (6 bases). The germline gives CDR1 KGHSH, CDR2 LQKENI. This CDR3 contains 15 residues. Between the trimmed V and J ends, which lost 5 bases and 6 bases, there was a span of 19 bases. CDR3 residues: CASSALDSRFAEAFF. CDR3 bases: TGTGCCAGCTCAGCACTGGACAGCCGTTTCGCTGAAGCTTTCTTT.

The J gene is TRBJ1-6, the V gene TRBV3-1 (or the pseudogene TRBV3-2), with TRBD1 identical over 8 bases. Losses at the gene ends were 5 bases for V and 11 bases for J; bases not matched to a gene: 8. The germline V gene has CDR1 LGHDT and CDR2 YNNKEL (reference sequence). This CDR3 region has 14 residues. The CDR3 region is CASSETGGRTPLHF. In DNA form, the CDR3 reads TGTGCCAGCAGCGAAACAGGGGGGAGGACACCCCTCCACTTT.

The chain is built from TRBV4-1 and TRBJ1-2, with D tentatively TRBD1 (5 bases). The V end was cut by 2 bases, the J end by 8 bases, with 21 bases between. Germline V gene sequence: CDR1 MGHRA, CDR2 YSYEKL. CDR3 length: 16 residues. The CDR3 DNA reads TGCGCCAGCAGCCAAATCCCGGACCGTCCTTCAGGGGGCTACACCTTC. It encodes CASSQIPDRPSGGYTF.

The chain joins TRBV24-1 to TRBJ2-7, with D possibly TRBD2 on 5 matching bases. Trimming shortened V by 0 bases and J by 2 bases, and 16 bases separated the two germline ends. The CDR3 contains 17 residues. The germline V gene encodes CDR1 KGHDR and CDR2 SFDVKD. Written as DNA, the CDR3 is TGTGCCACCAGTGATTTGCTGGGGAGTGATCCCCCCTACGAGCAGTACTTC. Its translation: CATSDLLGSDPPYEQYF.

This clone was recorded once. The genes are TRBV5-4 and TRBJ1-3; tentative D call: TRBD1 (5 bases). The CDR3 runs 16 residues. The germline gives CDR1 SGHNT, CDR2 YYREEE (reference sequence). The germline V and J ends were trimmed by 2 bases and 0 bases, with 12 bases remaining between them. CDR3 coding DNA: TGTGCCAGCAGCTTAAGGGGCGCGAGCTCTGGAAACACCATATATTTT. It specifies CASSLRGASSGNTIYF.

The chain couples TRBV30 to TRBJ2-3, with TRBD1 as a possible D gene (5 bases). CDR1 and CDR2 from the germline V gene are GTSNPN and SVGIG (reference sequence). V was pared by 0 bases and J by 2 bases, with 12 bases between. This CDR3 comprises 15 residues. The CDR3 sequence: CAWSVPAGFTDTQYF. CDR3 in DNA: TGTGCCTGGAGTGTACCGGCAGGGTTCACAGATACGCAGTATTTT.

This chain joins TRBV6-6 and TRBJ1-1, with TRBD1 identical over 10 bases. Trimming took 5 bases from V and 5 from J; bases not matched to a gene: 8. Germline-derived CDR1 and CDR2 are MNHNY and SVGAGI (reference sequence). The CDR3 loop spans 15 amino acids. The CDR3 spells CASSTRQGAGTEAFF. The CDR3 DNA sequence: TGTGCCAGCAGTACGCGACAGGGGGCAGGAACTGAAGCTTTCTTT.

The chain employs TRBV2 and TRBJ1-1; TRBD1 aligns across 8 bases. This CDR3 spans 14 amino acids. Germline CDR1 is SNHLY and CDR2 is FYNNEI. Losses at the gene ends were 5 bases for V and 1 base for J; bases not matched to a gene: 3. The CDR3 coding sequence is TGTGCCAGCAGTTCGGACAGGGCGAACACTGAAGCTTTCTTT. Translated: CASSSDRANTEAFF.

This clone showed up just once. CDR3 DNA: TGTGCCAGTAGTATAGCCCGACAGGGGCTTAACTATGGCTACACCTTC. Its protein product is CASSIARQGLNYGYTF. V usage is TRBV19 and J usage is TRBJ1-2; 8 nucleotides align to TRBD1. The CDR3 totals 16 residues. The J segment lost 1 base and the V segment lost 1 base, leaving 5 bases of the junction unmatched. Germline CDR1 LNHDA, CDR2 SQIVND (reference sequence).

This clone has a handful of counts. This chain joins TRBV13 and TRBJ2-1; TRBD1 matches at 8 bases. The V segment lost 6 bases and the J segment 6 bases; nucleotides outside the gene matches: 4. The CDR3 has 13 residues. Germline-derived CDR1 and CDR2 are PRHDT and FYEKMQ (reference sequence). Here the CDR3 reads CASRLTGGNEQFF. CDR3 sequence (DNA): TGTGCCAGCAGGTTAACAGGGGGCAATGAGCAGTTCTTC.

Written as DNA, the CDR3 is TGTGCCAGCAGAGCCGGGGAACACAATGAGCAGTTCTTC. It translates to CASRAGEHNEQFF. The chain combines TRBV2 with TRBJ2-1; TRBD2 is a possible D gene (5 bases). Germline-derived CDR1 and CDR2 are SNHLY and FYNNEI. Trimming stripped 6 bases from V and 5 bases from J, with 11 bases between. CDR3 length: 13 amino acids.

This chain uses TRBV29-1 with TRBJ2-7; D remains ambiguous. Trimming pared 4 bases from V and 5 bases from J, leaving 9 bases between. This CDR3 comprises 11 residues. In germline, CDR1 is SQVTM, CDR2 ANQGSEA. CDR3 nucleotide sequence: TGCAGCGTTGGTAGCTCTCACGAGCAGTACTTC. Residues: CSVGSSHEQYF.

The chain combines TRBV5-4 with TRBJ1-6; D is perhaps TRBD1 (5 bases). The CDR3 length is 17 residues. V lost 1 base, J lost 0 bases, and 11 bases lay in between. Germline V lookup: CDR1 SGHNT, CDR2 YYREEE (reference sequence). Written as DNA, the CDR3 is TGTGCCAGCAGCTTGCGACAGACTTTCTCCTATAATTCACCCCTCCACTTT. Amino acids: CASSLRQTFSYNSPLHF. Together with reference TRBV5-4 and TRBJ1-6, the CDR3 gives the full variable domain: ETGVTQSPTHLIKTRGQQVTLRCSSQSGHNTVSWYQQALGQGPQFIFQYYREEENGRGNFPPRFSGLQFPNYSSELNVNALELDDSALYLCASSLRQTFSYNSPLHFGNGTRLTVT.

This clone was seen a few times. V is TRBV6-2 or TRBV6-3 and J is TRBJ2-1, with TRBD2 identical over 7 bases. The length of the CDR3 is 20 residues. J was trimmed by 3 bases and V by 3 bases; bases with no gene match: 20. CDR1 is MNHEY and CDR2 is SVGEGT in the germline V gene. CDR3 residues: CASSYSQDSRTAGVYNEQFF. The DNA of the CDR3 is TGTGCCAGCAGTTATTCCCAAGACTCTAGGACGGCGGGGGTCTACAATGAGCAGTTCTTC.

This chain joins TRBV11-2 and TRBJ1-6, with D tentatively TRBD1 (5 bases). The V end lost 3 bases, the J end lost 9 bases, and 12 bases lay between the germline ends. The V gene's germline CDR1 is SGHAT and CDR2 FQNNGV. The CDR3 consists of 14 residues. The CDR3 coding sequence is TGTGCCAGCAGCTTTCCGGCCGGGGGTTCACCCCTCCACTTT. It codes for CASSFPAGGSPLHF.

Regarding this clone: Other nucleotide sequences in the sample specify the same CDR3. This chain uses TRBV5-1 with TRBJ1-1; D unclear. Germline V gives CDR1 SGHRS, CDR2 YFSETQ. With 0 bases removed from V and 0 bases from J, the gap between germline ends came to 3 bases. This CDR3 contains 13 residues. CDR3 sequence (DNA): TGCGCCAGCAGCTTGGGGGTGAACACTGAAGCTTTCTTT. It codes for CASSLGVNTEAFF.